Following are 21 T cell receptor beta chains from one sample sequenced in a study of blood T cell repertoires in COVID-19. Produced via immunoSEQ multiplex PCR; TCRdb's table is partial and in-frame only. The top ten clones hold 2% to 3% of a sample with about 280,000 clones, around 84% of them seen once. Material for sequencing was PBMCs or T cells enriched from blood (not recorded which). These receptors were collected from a woman aged 45-65 years who had recovered from COVID-19.

In its sample, this clone was seen a few times. The CDR3 DNA reads as TGTGCCTGGAGTGTAGCAGGTGGAAACACCATATATTTT. This sequence encodes CAWSVAGGNTIYF. V is TRBV30 and J is TRBJ1-3; D call uncertain. CDR3 size: 13 residues. CDR1 and CDR2 from the germline V gene are GTSNPN and SVGIG (reference sequence). V lost 0 bases, J lost 3 bases, and 6 bases lay in between.

This chain connects TRBV7-3 to TRBJ2-5; weak D call: TRBD2 (5 bases). Germline CDR1 SGHTA, CDR2 FQGTGA. Trimming stripped 0 bases from V and 1 base from J, with 15 bases between. CDR3 length: 17 residues. CDR3 amino acids: CASSLTPRPAGQETQYF. In nucleotides, the CDR3 is TGTGCCAGCAGCTTAACCCCTCGTCCCGCGGGCCAAGAGACCCAGTACTTC.

The CDR3 region is CASSIGTSGGSKNIQYF. The CDR3 DNA is TGTGCCAGTAGTATAGGTACCTCAGGGGGATCAAAAAACATTCAGTACTTC. The chain carries TRBV19 and TRBJ2-4; 7 bases line up with TRBD1. CDR1 is LNHDA and CDR2 is SQIVND in the germline V gene (reference sequence). With 1 base clipped from V and 4 bases from J, the junction kept 10 bases outside the gene matches. This CDR3 contains 17 residues. Full variable domain (remainder filled in from reference TRBV19 and TRBJ2-4): DGGITQSPKYLFRKEGQNVTLSCEQNLNHDAMYWYRQDPGQGLRLIYYSQIVNDFQKGDIAEGYSVSREKKESFPLTVTSAQKNPTAFYLCASSIGTSGGSKNIQYFGAGTRLSVL.

The chain joins TRBV14 to TRBJ2-6; the match to TRBD1 covers 7 bases. Germline CDR1 reads SGHDN; CDR2 reads FVKESK. V lost 1 base to trimming and J lost 0 bases; unmatched junction nucleotides: 9. The CDR3 has 19 amino acids. This chain's CDR3 is CASSQALRQGPSGANVLTF. The DNA of the CDR3 is TGTGCCAGCAGCCAAGCCCTCAGACAGGGACCCTCTGGGGCCAACGTCCTGACTTTC.

The chain is built from TRBV28 and TRBJ1-5; 8 bases align to TRBD1. Germline V gene lookup returns CDR1 MDHEN and CDR2 SYDVKM. This CDR3 region has 17 residues. After removal of 4 bases from V and 6 bases from J, the junction contained 14 bases not matched to a gene. The CDR3 reads CASSSTGQGMATQPQHF. CDR3 bases: TGTGCCAGCAGTTCAACCGGACAGGGCATGGCTACTCAGCCCCAGCATTTT.

The V and J genes are TRBV12-3 or TRBV12-4 and TRBJ1-1; 9 nucleotides line up with TRBD1. The CDR3 has 13 amino acids. With V trimmed by 6 bases and J by 11 bases, 10 bases remained unmatched. CDR3 DNA: TGTGCCAGCAGCCAACAGGGGGCTTGGGACGCTTTCTTT. Residues: CASSQQGAWDAFF.

This chain uses TRBV6-1 with TRBJ2-1; TRBD2 matches at 9 bases. Trimming took 3 bases from V and 9 from J; bases not matched to a gene: 6. Germline V gene data show CDR1 as MNHNS and CDR2 as SASEGT. The CDR3 is 14 amino acids. The CDR3 region is CASSEQRGVGEQFF. As DNA, the CDR3 is TGTGCCAGCAGTGAGCAGCGGGGGGTGGGTGAGCAGTTCTTC.

The V gene is TRBV7-2, the J gene TRBJ2-7, with 15 nucleotides matching TRBD2. The length of the CDR3 is 14 residues. V shed 4 bases, J shed 7 bases, and the junction held 2 bases outside the gene matches. The germline V gene has CDR1 SGHTA and CDR2 FQGNSA. CDR3 in amino acids: CASSSGLAGGEQYF. CDR3 DNA sequence: TGTGCCAGCAGCTCGGGACTAGCGGGGGGAGAGCAGTACTTC.

This CDR3 reads CASSQTGTAYGYTF. DNA for the CDR3: TGCGCCAGCAGCCAAACCGGGACAGCCTATGGCTACACCTTC. The J gene is TRBJ1-2, the V gene TRBV4-1; 7 bases match TRBD1. Losses at the gene ends were 2 bases for V and 4 bases for J; bases not matched to a gene: 4. The CDR3 length is 14 residues. The germline V gene encodes CDR1 MGHRA and CDR2 YSYEKL.

With respect to this clone: The identical CDR3 is also encoded by other nucleotide sequences in the sample. The chain joins TRBV30 to TRBJ2-7; D is unresolved. Germline V gene lookup returns CDR1 GTSNPN and CDR2 SVGIG (reference sequence). The V end was cut by 0 bases, the J end by 4 bases, with 10 bases between. The CDR3 runs 13 residues. The CDR3 sequence: CAWSVGRSYEQYF. Written as DNA, the CDR3 is TGTGCCTGGAGTGTTGGCAGAAGTTACGAGCAGTACTTC.

The chain links TRBV25-1 to TRBJ1-2, with 7 bases lining up with TRBD1. J lost 8 bases, V lost 8 bases, and 11 bases had no gene match. Germline assignment: CDR1 MGHDK and CDR2 SYGVNS. This CDR3 contains 13 residues. CDR3 in amino acids: CASGTGELGGYTF. The CDR3 DNA reads TGTGCCAGCGGCACAGGGGAGTTGGGGGGCTACACCTTC.

This sequence joins TRBV4-1 and TRBJ2-3; 10 nucleotides line up with TRBD2. V lost 3 bases to trimming and J lost 6 bases; unmatched junction nucleotides: 3. CDR1 is MGHRA, CDR2 YSYEKL, per germline. The CDR3 loop spans 14 amino acids. CDR3 amino acids: CASSHGAGGDTQYF. CDR3 sequence (DNA): TGCGCCAGCAGCCACGGAGCGGGAGGGGATACGCAGTATTTT.

The chain combines TRBV9 with TRBJ2-7, with D perhaps TRBD1 (5 bases). V was clipped by 0 bases and J by 2 bases, with 9 bases between them. The CDR3 totals 14 residues. Germline lookup yields CDR1 SGDLS and CDR2 YYNGEE. Here the CDR3 DNA reads TGTGCCAGCAGCGTAGGGGGCTCAGCCTACGAGCAGTACTTC. It translates to CASSVGGSAYEQYF.

This chain links TRBV19 with TRBJ2-3, with D tentatively TRBD1 (6 bases). Trimming removed 5 bases at V and 0 bases at J, with 18 bases between. Germline CDR1 LNHDA, CDR2 SQIVND (reference sequence). This CDR3 has 17 residues. CDR3 loop: CASSSTRQVPSTDTQYF. In DNA, the CDR3 is TGTGCCAGTAGTTCGACAAGACAGGTACCGAGCACAGATACGCAGTATTTT.

This chain links TRBV5-1 with TRBJ1-1, with 8 positions matching TRBD1. The CDR3 loop spans 13 amino acids. The V segment lost 1 base and the J segment 14 bases; nucleotides outside the gene matches: 10. Germline V lookup: CDR1 SGHRS, CDR2 YFSETQ. CDR3 region: CASSLSPDRAKFF. In DNA form, the CDR3 reads TGCGCCAGCAGCTTGTCCCCGGACAGGGCCAAGTTCTTT.

This clone was detected a few times. This chain links TRBV5-1 with TRBJ1-5; a possible D gene is TRBD1 (6 bases). This CDR3 region has 16 residues. V shed 3 bases and J shed 6 bases, with 19 bases lying between them. Per germline, CDR1 SGHRS and CDR2 YFSETQ. CDR3 amino acids: CASSSGAGGNGQPQHF. The CDR3 DNA reads as TGCGCCAGCAGCTCCGGGGCTGGGGGCAATGGTCAGCCCCAGCATTTT.

The genes are TRBV5-1 and TRBJ1-1; D is possibly TRBD1 (5 bases). Trimming removed 0 bases at V and 6 bases at J, with 12 bases between. The length of the CDR3 is 14 residues. CDR1 SGHRS and CDR2 YFSETQ come from the germline V gene. CDR3 amino acids: CASSLGTTVAEAFF. The CDR3 DNA sequence: TGCGCCAGCAGCTTGGGGACGACAGTTGCTGAAGCTTTCTTT.

This chain uses TRBV6-5 with TRBJ2-7; 7 nucleotides match TRBD1. V lost 2 bases to trimming and J lost 0 bases; unmatched junction nucleotides: 4. The CDR3 totals 15 residues. The germline V gene encodes CDR1 MNHEY and CDR2 SVGAGI. CDR3 amino acids: CASSYNGQVSYEQYF. Here the CDR3 DNA reads TGTGCCAGCAGTTACAACGGACAGGTCTCCTACGAGCAGTACTTC.

The chain combines TRBV2 with TRBJ2-7; TRBD2 matches at 7 bases. CDR3 size: 14 residues. The ends lost 7 bases at V and 3 bases at J; junction bases unmatched: 9. The germline CDR1 and CDR2 sequences are SNHLY and FYNNEI. The CDR3 DNA reads as TGTGCCAGCAAGGGCTGGGAGGGCAGCTACGAGCAGTACTTC. Translating it yields CASKGWEGSYEQYF.

The chain is built from TRBV5-5 and TRBJ2-7, with D possibly matching TRBD2 (5 bases). The CDR3 has 15 residues. The germline CDR1 and CDR2 sequences are SGHKS and YYEKEE (reference sequence). V was shortened by 4 bases and J by 4 bases, with 18 bases between the two germline ends. This CDR3 is CASSTLRLNAYEQYF. The DNA for the CDR3 is TGTGCCAGCAGCACCTTACGACTAAACGCTTACGAGCAGTACTTC. Variable domain in full (rest from reference TRBV5-5 and TRBJ2-7): DAGVTQSPTHLIKTRGQQVTLRCSPISGHKSVSWYQQVLGQGPQFIFQYYEKEERGRGNFPDRFSARQFPNYSSELNVNALLLGDSALYLCASSTLRLNAYEQYFGPGTRLTVT.

A single count supports this clone. The chain joins TRBV4-1 to TRBJ1-5; 7 positions agree with TRBD1. Germline V lookup: CDR1 MGHRA, CDR2 YSYEKL. This CDR3 has 16 residues. V lost 4 bases and J lost 4; bases outside the gene matches: 10. CDR3 in DNA: TGCGCCAGCAGCCGACACCTGGGACAGAGAAATCAGCCCCAGCATTTT. This translates into CASSRHLGQRNQPQHF.